Shown below are 5 T cell receptor beta chains from a single sample sequenced in a study of cytomegalovirus exposure and HLA in healthy donors. The PCR ran on 60 Vbeta and 13 Jbeta primers. Produced via immunoSEQ multiplex PCR; TCRdb's table is partial and in-frame only. The sample includes about 200,000 clones, roughly 87% of them seen just once. The sequenced sample was PBMCs. These receptors were obtained from a boy aged 2 to 9 in good health and CMV-seronegative.

The J gene is TRBJ1-5, the V gene TRBV30; D perhaps matches TRBD1 (5 bases). Germline CDR1 is GTSNPN and CDR2 is SVGIG (reference sequence). V gave up 0 bases and J gave up 2 bases, with 11 bases separating them. The CDR3 loop spans 15 amino acids. CDR3 bases: TGTGCCTGGAGTGTACCTGACAGTCGCAATCAGCCCCAGCATTTT. Amino acids: CAWSVPDSRNQPQHF. The variable domain in full, completed from reference TRBV30 and TRBJ1-5, reads SQTIHQWPATLVQPVGSPLSLECTVEGTSNPNLYWYRQAAGRGLQLLFYSVGIGQISSEVPQNLSASRPQDRQFILSSKKLLLSDSGFYLCAWSVPDSRNQPQHFGDGTRLSIL.

V gene TRBV5-1 combines with J gene TRBJ2-7; D remains ambiguous. Trimming shortened V by 4 bases and J by 0 bases, and 8 bases separated the two germline ends. The CDR3 is 13 amino acids. Germline assignment: CDR1 SGHRS and CDR2 YFSETQ. In DNA form, the CDR3 reads TGCGCCAGCAGCGACCGGAGCTCCTACGAGCAGTACTTC. This gives the protein CASSDRSSYEQYF.

The chain has TRBV5-1 and TRBJ1-3, with D maybe TRBD1 (6 bases). This CDR3 is built from 17 residues. V lost 1 base, J lost 2 bases, and 16 bases lay in between. Germline CDR1 is SGHRS and CDR2 is YFSETQ. CDR3 in amino acids: CASSLIGQGTTGNTIYF. CDR3 nucleotides: TGCGCCAGCAGCTTGATCGGGCAGGGGACTACTGGAAACACCATATATTTT.

The CDR3 loop is CASSLDHGSSYEQYF. CDR3 bases: TGTGCCAGCAGCTTAGATCACGGTAGCTCCTACGAGCAGTACTTC. The chain combines TRBV11-2 with TRBJ2-7, with D unclear. The germline V gene has CDR1 SGHAT and CDR2 FQNNGV. This CDR3 is 15 amino acids long. The V gene lost 0 bases and the J gene lost 0 bases, with 9 bases spanning the gap.

The chain is built from TRBV5-6 and TRBJ2-1; maybe TRBD1 (6 bases). The CDR3 runs to 11 residues. V was pared by 4 bases and J by 7 bases, with 6 bases between. Germline-derived CDR1 and CDR2 are SGHDT and YYEEEE. CDR3 sequence: CASSQGNEQFF. The CDR3 nucleotides read TGTGCCAGCAGCCAGGGGAATGAGCAGTTCTTC.